This T cell receptor (beta chain) was recovered during a study of early T cells in non-severe SARS-CoV-2 infection. For the study at large: The sequenced material was bulk RNA from unsorted whole blood, and its chains were unpaired. Whole-study results and caveats: Lookups in VDJdb leaned toward anti-spike CD8 responses and missed private and CD4 specificities.

Germline V gene data show CDR1 as SQVTM and CDR2 as ANQGSEA. The CDR3 spans 10 residues. V lost 5 bases, J lost 5 bases, and 4 bases lay in between. Comment on this clonotype: What it binds is unknown.

Each single cDNA molecule received a unique molecular identifier. TCRdb reprocessed the 5' RACE reads via MiXCR and lists one record per CDR3 protein. The sample has 75,000 to 100,000 distinct CDR3 sequences; 16% are singletons. This receptor was taken from an adult who was a healthcare worker with PCR-confirmed SARS-CoV-2 infection or an uninfected control (not recorded which). Sequences were obtained from whole blood. This rearrangement joins TRBV29-1 to TRBJ2-1; D call uncertain. CDR3 nucleotide sequence: TGCAGCGTTTTAGACAATGAGCAGTTCTTC. This encodes CSVLDNEQFF.